This T cell receptor delta chain was sequenced during a study of Vδ1+ human thymocytes. Sequences come from RNA converted to cDNA by reverse transcription. Pooled V-gene forward primers with one constant-region reverse primer generated the CDR3 amplicons by multiplex PCR. TCRdb ran CATT on the multiplex PCR reads. The table records about 75,000 delta-chain clones, around 32% of them present only once. Comments on this clone: Its antigen remains unidentified.

The trim removed 0 bases at V and 0 bases at J, leaving 24 bases unmatched. Germline lookup yields CDR1 TSWWSYY and CDR2 QGS. This CDR3 comprises 23 residues. Whole-study findings and limits: Thymic TRG and TRD repertoires appeared highly polyclonal.

Sequencing was done on a sample of Vdelta1+ gamma-delta thymocytes from the thymus. Regarding subset: FACS-sorted CD3+ TCRalphabeta- TCRVdelta1+ TCRVdelta2- thymocytes. The TCR sequence derives from a boy in the first two years of life who had congenital heart surgery. The chain recombines TRDV1 with TRDJ1, with TRDD3 matching 8 bases. The CDR3 sequence is CALGELIPFRVLGVTLYTDKLIF. For the CDR3, the DNA is TGTGCTCTTGGGGAACTAATCCCCTTCCGAGTACTGGGGGTGACCTTATACACCGATAAACTCATCTTT.